These 10 T cell receptor beta chains originate from one sample sequenced in a study of early T cells in non-severe SARS-CoV-2 infection. TCRdb re-called the 5' RACE reads with MiXCR, one entry per CDR3 protein. The sample consists of 90,000 to 100,000 distinct CDR3 sequences, around 13% of them appearing once. Sequenced input: whole blood. All receptors derive from an adult who was a healthcare worker with PCR-confirmed SARS-CoV-2 infection or an uninfected control (not recorded which).

V is TRBV9 and J is TRBJ1-2; tentative D call: TRBD1 (6 bases). Trimming took off 4 bases at V and 8 bases at J, with 15 bases between the two ends. The CDR3 is 13 amino acids. The germline CDR1 and CDR2 sequences are SGDLS and YYNGEE. Written as DNA, the CDR3 is TGTGCCAGCAGCCAGCACAGGGAGGGGGGCTACACCTTC. It is translated as CASSQHREGGYTF.

The chain couples TRBV23-1 to TRBJ1-5; perhaps TRBD1 as D (5 bases). TRBV23-1 is marked as an open reading frame, function uncertain. Trimming stripped 3 bases from V and 0 bases from J, with 12 bases between. This CDR3 has 16 amino acids. DNA for the CDR3: TGCGCCAGCAGTCAGCCCCCGACAGTTAGCAATCAGCCCCAGCATTTT. Residues: CASSQPPTVSNQPQHF.

Only a few counts were recorded for this clonotype. The chain has TRBV4-2 and TRBJ1-2; TRBD1 is a possible D gene (5 bases). The germline V gene encodes CDR1 LGHNA and CDR2 YNFKEQ. V gave up 1 base and J gave up 4 bases, with 13 bases separating them. This CDR3 is built from 15 residues. The CDR3 sequence is CASSQAPGSSYGYTF. CDR3 coding DNA: TGTGCCAGCAGCCAAGCCCCAGGGTCTAGCTATGGCTACACCTTC.

This chain joins TRBV5-1 and TRBJ1-2, with D unresolved. The germline V gene encodes CDR1 SGHRS and CDR2 YFSETQ. V shed 6 bases and J shed 4 bases, with 13 bases lying between them. The CDR3 loop spans 13 amino acids. The CDR3 DNA is TGCGCCAGCAAGGAACCTGGCAGCTATGGCTACACCTTC. Its protein is CASKEPGSYGYTF.

As DNA, the CDR3 is TGCAGCGTCACCCCACAGGGGACCGGGGAGCTGTTTTTT. Its translation is CSVTPQGTGELFF. The genes are TRBV29-1 and TRBJ2-2; TRBD1 aligns across 7 bases. V was clipped by 6 bases and J by 5 bases; unmatched bases: 6. CDR1 is SQVTM, CDR2 ANQGSEA, per germline. This CDR3 is 13 amino acids long.

The chain recombines TRBV28 with TRBJ2-5; D remains ambiguous. Trimming left V 4 bases short and J 4 bases short, with 13 bases between. The CDR3 is 14 residues long. Germline loops: CDR1 MDHEN, CDR2 SYDVKM. CDR3 DNA: TGTGCCAGCAGTTCCCCCAACACCGTAGAGACCCAGTACTTC. Protein product: CASSSPNTVETQYF.

Points on this clonotype: This may come from a read error, since a much larger clone is one base off. This sequence joins TRBV10-3 and TRBJ2-1; 7 bases fit TRBD2. V gave up 3 bases and J gave up 7 bases; unmatched junction bases: 9. The germline V gene encodes CDR1 ENHRY and CDR2 SYGVKD. The CDR3 extends over 15 amino acids. The CDR3 DNA reads TGTGCCATCAGTGAAGGACTAGTGGGGAGTAATGAGCAGTTCTTC. As protein: CAISEGLVGSNEQFF.

The V gene is TRBV11-2, the J gene TRBJ2-7, with a tentative D call TRBD2 (5 bases). Germline loops: CDR1 SGHAT, CDR2 FQNNGV. This CDR3 contains 14 residues. V gave up 6 bases and J gave up 7 bases, with 19 bases separating them. The CDR3 region is CASRRSSGGSEQYF. CDR3 DNA: TGTGCCAGCAGACGTTCCAGCGGAGGTAGTGAGCAGTACTTC.

This clonotype was detected ten times or more. The rearrangement joins TRBV7-9 to TRBJ2-2; D is perhaps TRBD1 (5 bases). Per germline, CDR1 SEHNR and CDR2 FQNEAQ (reference sequence). The CDR3 contains 14 residues. V lost 5 bases to trimming and J lost 1 base, with 8 bases between them. CDR3 sequence: CASSPGQNTGELFF. CDR3 sequence (DNA): TGTGCCAGCAGCCCCGGACAGAACACCGGGGAGCTGTTTTTT.

The chain combines TRBV5-1 with TRBJ2-7, with a tentative D call TRBD2 (5 bases). The CDR3 is 13 amino acids. The V end was cut by 3 bases, the J end by 3 bases, with 10 bases between. CDR1 SGHRS and CDR2 YFSETQ come from the germline V gene. CDR3 region: CASSYPGYYEQYF. CDR3 nucleotides: TGCGCCAGCAGCTACCCGGGATACTACGAGCAGTACTTC.